The rows below give T cell receptor beta chains drawn from one sample of a study of CD4+ T cells in melanoma. TCRdb's table, derived via immunoSEQ multiplex PCR, lists solely in-frame clones and lacks some. The sample carries around 100,000 clones, about 90% recorded once. The source material was peripheral blood. Receptors originate from a human donor with melanoma. Each CDR3 is given with its conserved first and last residue. A D gene is named only where the DNA matches it firmly. Clone size is given for some rows only: seen once, a few or many times, or a class if the clone is expanded.

TRBJ1-5 | TRBD1 | TRBV4-1 | NA | TGCGCCAGCAGCCAAGAGCGACAGGGAAATCAGCCCCAGCATTTT | CASSQERQGNQPQHF
TRBJ1-1 | NA | TRBV25-1 | NA | TGTGCCAGCAGCCCTCAGCCGGAGCGAGTAAAATTCTTT | CASSPQPERVKFF
TRBJ1-4 | NA | TRBV5-6 | NA | TGTGCCAGCAGGAGGTGGGCGAGTGAAAAACTGTTTTTT | CASRRWASEKLFF
TRBJ1-6 | TRBD1 | TRBV6-5 | few | TGTGCCAGCAGTCCGGACAGGGCCCATAATTCACCCCTCCACTTT | CASSPDRAHNSPLHF
TRBJ2-7 | NA | TRBV9 | NA | TGTGCCAGCAGCGTAGGCGGGGCCAACTCCTACGAGCAGTACTTC | CASSVGGANSYEQYF
TRBJ2-7 | NA | TRBV19 | NA | TGTGCCAGTAGTATAGCGACAGGAACCGACTACGAGCAGTACTTC | CASSIATGTDYEQYF
TRBJ2-7 | NA | TRBV4-3 | NA | TGCGCCAGCAGCCAAGATAGGGGTGAGACAGAGTACTTC | CASSQDRGETEYF
TRBJ1-2 | TRBD1 | TRBV19 | NA | TGTGCCAGTAGTAGAGACAGGGACTATGGCTACACCTTC | CASSRDRDYGYTF
TRBJ2-5 | TRBD2 | TRBV29-1 | NA | TGCAGCGTTGACGGATTAGCGGGGGGGATCCAAGAGACCCAGTACTTC | CSVDGLAGGIQETQYF
TRBJ2-3 | NA | TRBV6-4 | NA | TGTGCCAGCAGTGGGGGACTGAGCACAGATACGCAGTATTTT | CASSGGLSTDTQYF
TRBJ2-5 | NA | TRBV5-4 | NA | TGTGCCAGCGGGTTTAGGGGCCAAGAGACCCAGTACTTC | CASGFRGQETQYF
TRBJ2-7 | NA | TRBV20-1 | NA | TGCAGTGCCAAGTGGGGCTACGAGCAGTACTTC | CSAKWGYEQYF
TRBJ1-4 | NA | TRBV6-5 | NA | TGTGCCAGCAGTTACTCGGGGGTAGAGTTTGAAAAACTGTTTTTT | CASSYSGVEFEKLFF
TRBJ2-4 | NA | TRBV28 | NA | TGTGCCAGCAGCGCCGGGAAGATGGGCAAAAACATTCAGTACTTC | CASSAGKMGKNIQYF
TRBJ2-5 | NA | TRBV9 | NA | TGTGCCAGCAGCGCCAAAATTGCGGAGGACAGAAGGGAGACCCAGTACTTC | CASSAKIAEDRRETQYF
TRBJ1-2 | NA | TRBV7-9 | NA | TGTGCCAGCAGCCCTCAACGAGAAGGAGCTAACTATGGCTACACCTTC | CASSPQREGANYGYTF
TRBJ2-1 | TRBD2 | TRBV7-9 | NA | TGTGCCAGCAGACCTTCAGCGGGAGAGAATGAGCAGTTCTTC | CASRPSAGENEQFF
TRBJ2-7 | NA | TRBV11-2 | NA | TGTGCCAGCAGCTTAGATCCTTCCAGGGCCGAGCAGTACTTC | CASSLDPSRAEQYF
TRBJ1-5 | NA | TRBV4-1 | NA | TGCGCCAGCAGCCAAGATGGGGGGCTACAGCCCCAGCATTTT | CASSQDGGLQPQHF
TRBJ2-3 | NA | TRBV9 | NA | TGTGCCAGCAGCGTAGGTAGTGGGGGAGATACGCAGTATTTT | CASSVGSGGDTQYF